This T cell receptor (beta chain) was observed in a study of shared clonotypes between healthy human individuals. Study-level background: For every donor, three CD4 naive, three CD4 memory, two CD8 naive and one CD8 memory plates were used. Study-level points and caveats: Donor clonotype sharing was expected to depend on sequencing depth.

Germline CDR1 and CDR2: SGHVS and FQNEAQ. The CDR3 loop spans 14 amino acids. The germline V and J ends were trimmed by 1 base and 5 bases, with 11 bases remaining between them. Evenly divided among several immunoSEQ plates was the genomic DNA of each subset. Sorted subsets were amplified in replicate PCRs using 200 ng DNA, approximately 30,000 T cell genomes. The table came from immunoSEQ multiplex PCR; TCRdb's copy has only in-frame clones and leaves some out. This sample has around 2,000,000 clones; about 93% occur once, and the top ten carry around 1.7%. This clone was seen only once. Antigen: not known. CD45RO-negative, CCR7-selected cells formed the naive CD8 fraction, which excluded terminally differentiated effector memory CD45RA+ cells.

This clonotype originated in a man between 18 and 35 years old in good health. Some clones in this sample may be carry-over from other donors' samples. J is TRBJ1-1 and V is TRBV7-8; D remains unclear. Sequences were obtained from naive CD8+ T cells from PBMCs. In DNA, the CDR3 is TGTGCCAGCAGCTTAGGCGCAGGCCGGACTGAAGCTTTCTTT. Its translation is CASSLGAGRTEAFF.